These T cell receptor beta chains were read from a single sample in a study of blood T cell repertoires in COVID-19. Using immunoSEQ multiplex PCR, the repertoire was profiled, and TCRdb retains in-frame clones only, with some absent. The sample records 350,000 to 400,000 clones, approximately 90% being singletons. Sequencing input: PBMCs or T cells enriched from blood (not recorded which). The receptors were sampled from a man aged 18 to 29 who had recovered from COVID-19. The CDR3 runs from the conserved cysteine through the conserved F or W. Size tells how often a clone was seen (once, few, many) or the class of an expanded clone, and some rows leave it out.

J gene	clone size	V gene	CDR3 protein
TRBJ1-1	NA	TRBV20-1	CSAPGGGEAFF
TRBJ2-1	NA	TRBV11-2	CASSLDLSGRGYNEQFF
TRBJ2-5	NA	TRBV27	CASSWTGETQYF
TRBJ2-7	NA	TRBV20-1	CSAREYYEQYF
TRBJ2-2	NA	TRBV7-9	CASSPHQISGNTGELFF
TRBJ2-7	once	TRBV6-5	CASTTRRSGYEQYF
TRBJ1-1	few	TRBV7-9	CASSLVSVMNTEAFF
TRBJ2-1	NA	TRBV7-3	CASSPQPTSNEQFF
TRBJ1-3	few	TRBV10-1	CASSESVQDRAGNTIYF
TRBJ1-6	once	TRBV10-3	CAISERPGGSNSYNSPLHF
TRBJ1-2	NA	TRBV29-1	CSVEQRTGNYGYTF
TRBJ1-1	few	TRBV28	CASSPGQGDTEAFF
TRBJ2-1	NA	TRBV11-3	CASSLDPTYNEQFF
TRBJ2-1	NA	TRBV7-2	CASSRDVVSEQFF
TRBJ1-1	NA	TRBV19	CASEARHALNTEAFF
TRBJ1-1	NA	TRBV29-1	CSVELVSITEAFF
TRBJ1-3	NA	TRBV25-1	CASSEESRNTIYF
TRBJ2-5	NA	TRBV7-9	CASSLPMGRETQYF
TRBJ2-1	few	TRBV5-8	CASSDRAYNEQFF
TRBJ1-1	NA	TRBV4-1	CASSQDRNRGSDTEAFF
TRBJ2-7	NA	TRBV18	CASSPPDSHEQYF
TRBJ2-1	few	TRBV7-2	CASTASGRAYEQFF
TRBJ1-6	once	TRBV13	CASSFRDRVTSPLHF
TRBJ1-1	NA	TRBV4-1	CASSQDLFSPVEAFF
TRBJ1-4	once	TRBV4-3	CASSPPGRDEKLFF
TRBJ2-7	NA	TRBV28	CASSFRTSGFYEQYF
TRBJ1-2	NA	TRBV7-2	CASSLSSGVRPSYGYTF
TRBJ1-2	NA	TRBV6-5	CASRTGDRGYGYTF
TRBJ2-7	NA	TRBV7-6	CASSTTSGGPYEQYF
TRBJ2-6	NA	TRBV19	CASSILAGTSGSVSSGANVLTF
TRBJ2-5	NA	TRBV25-1	CASSAGQGEFSETQYF
TRBJ2-5	NA	TRBV1	CTSSLEGLQETQYF
TRBJ1-4	NA	TRBV20-1	CSASPGRNEKLFF
TRBJ1-5	few	TRBV2	CASRKGPGGSNQPQHF
TRBJ2-5	few	TRBV29-1	CSGITGVGETQYF
TRBJ2-7	once	TRBV6-5	CASSYTRARSYEQYF
TRBJ1-4	once	TRBV7-9	CASSRTGEWNEKLFF
TRBJ1-2	NA	TRBV20-1	CSGYSNYGYTF
TRBJ2-1	NA	TRBV27	CASSLGEGGYNEQFF
TRBJ2-1	once	TRBV28	CASRSTSGRASVNEQFF
TRBJ1-5	NA	TRBV19	CASTIEGQGAIVRPQHF
TRBJ2-3	NA	TRBV27	CASSLGQGGWTDTQYF